The 28 T cell receptor beta chains listed next were all sequenced from one sample in a study of control samples from healthy donors and cancer patients. Profiling relied on immunoSEQ multiplex PCR, and the TCRdb table lists in-frame clones only, not all of them. This table holds about 75,000 clones, around 94% found once. The sample taken for sequencing was blood. Source of these receptors: a woman aged 40-49 years in good health.

The chain employs TRBV7-9 and TRBJ1-1, with unresolved D. Trimming stripped 5 bases from V and 10 bases from J, with 14 bases between. Per the germline V gene, CDR1 is SEHNR and CDR2 is FQNEAQ (reference sequence). CDR3 size: 12 residues. Here the CDR3 reads CASSGDTGVAFF. CDR3 DNA: TGTGCCAGCAGCGGAGACACTGGGGTAGCTTTCTTT.

The chain carries TRBV30 and TRBJ2-2; D may be TRBD2 (7 bases). The CDR3 runs 15 residues. Trimming took off 4 bases at V and 3 bases at J, with 15 bases between the two ends. The germline V gene has CDR1 GTSNPN and CDR2 SVGIG (reference sequence). DNA for the CDR3: TGTGCCTGGACCGTACGGGGGGCCGACACCGGGGAGCTGTTTTTT. Its translation: CAWTVRGADTGELFF.

V is TRBV25-1 and J is TRBJ2-5; D is unresolved. This CDR3 contains 13 residues. V was trimmed by 4 bases and J by 5 bases, leaving 11 bases between them. Germline CDR1 MGHDK, CDR2 SYGVNS. The CDR3 reads CASSAIFGETQYF. The DNA for the CDR3 is TGTGCCAGCAGTGCCATATTCGGGGAGACCCAGTACTTC.

V usage is TRBV4-1 and J usage is TRBJ1-3, with D unclear. The V end lost 0 bases, the J end lost 3 bases, and 12 bases lay between the germline ends. The germline V gene encodes CDR1 MGHRA and CDR2 YSYEKL. This CDR3 spans 16 amino acids. CDR3 DNA: TGCGCCAGCAGCCAAGATATGGGCTCCCTTGGAAACACCATATATTTT. Translating it yields CASSQDMGSLGNTIYF.

The chain joins TRBV9 to TRBJ2-3; D call uncertain. The CDR3 is 14 amino acids. The germline CDR1 and CDR2 sequences are SGDLS and YYNGEE. V was shortened by 0 bases and J by 0 bases, with 5 bases between the two germline ends. The CDR3 coding sequence is TGTGCCAGCAGCGTAGAGAAAAGCACAGATACGCAGTATTTT. It yields the protein CASSVEKSTDTQYF.

This rearrangement joins TRBV5-1 to TRBJ2-2, with D perhaps being TRBD1 or TRBD2 (5 bases each). The CDR3 extends over 14 amino acids. The germline V gene encodes CDR1 SGHRS and CDR2 YFSETQ. Trimming left V 0 bases short and J 5 bases short, with 8 bases between. The CDR3 loop reads CASSLVGPTGELFF. For the CDR3, the DNA is TGCGCCAGCAGCTTGGTGGGACCTACCGGGGAGCTGTTTTTT. Full variable domain (remainder filled in from reference TRBV5-1 and TRBJ2-2): KAGVTQTPRYLIKTRGQQVTLSCSPISGHRSVSWYQQTPGQGLQFLFEYFSETQRNKGNFPGRFSGRQFSNSRSEMNVSTLELGDSALYLCASSLVGPTGELFFGEGSRLTVL.

The V call is TRBV7-2, the J call TRBJ1-3; maybe TRBD1 (5 bases). CDR1 SGHTA and CDR2 FQGNSA come from the germline V gene. The CDR3 runs 14 residues. Trimming took off 5 bases at V and 1 base at J, with 9 bases between the two ends. CDR3 DNA sequence: TGTGCCAGCAGCCCCGGACAATCTGGAAACACCATATATTTT. This encodes CASSPGQSGNTIYF.

CDR3 amino acids: CASSITSGGTGELFF. In nucleotides, the CDR3 is TGTGCCAGCAGCATTACTAGCGGGGGAACCGGGGAGCTGTTTTTT. J is TRBJ2-2 and V is TRBV2; 11 bases are shared with TRBD2. Losses at the gene ends were 6 bases for V and 5 bases for J; bases not matched to a gene: 5. Looked up from germline, CDR1 is SNHLY and CDR2 is FYNNEI. The CDR3 contains 15 residues.

The V and J genes are TRBV13 and TRBJ2-7, with D perhaps assigned TRBD1 or TRBD2 (5 bases each). CDR1 and CDR2 (germline): PRHDT, FYEKMQ (reference sequence). The V end was cut by 1 base, the J end by 4 bases, with 11 bases between. The length of the CDR3 is 14 residues. For the CDR3, the DNA is TGTGCCAGCAGCTTAGAAGGGACGATGTACGAGCAGTACTTC. The encoded protein is CASSLEGTMYEQYF.

The rearrangement uses TRBV6-6 and TRBJ1-2; 8 nucleotides match TRBD1. The trim removed 4 bases at V and 3 bases at J, leaving 7 bases unmatched. CDR1 is MNHNY and CDR2 is SVGAGI in the germline V gene (reference sequence). CDR3 length equals 15 residues. This CDR3 is CASSSQGARDYGYTF. CDR3 DNA sequence: TGTGCCAGCAGTTCTCAGGGGGCTAGGGACTATGGCTACACCTTC.

This clone came up a few times. V is TRBV27 and J is TRBJ2-1; D remains ambiguous. CDR1 is MNHEY and CDR2 is SMNVEV in the germline V gene (reference sequence). The CDR3 covers 17 residues. The V end was cut by 6 bases, the J end by 0 bases, with 18 bases between. CDR3: CASSPLVTVSSYNEQFF. CDR3 coding DNA: TGTGCCAGCAGCCCTCTCGTGACGGTTAGCTCCTACAATGAGCAGTTCTTC.

The CDR3 reads CASSDLRMNTEAFF. For the CDR3, the DNA is TGCGCCAGCAGTGATTTGCGGATGAACACTGAAGCTTTCTTT. V and J are TRBV10-1 and TRBJ1-1; D is unclear. The CDR3 is made up of 14 amino acids. Germline lookup yields CDR1 WNHNN and CDR2 SYGVQD (reference sequence). Trimming stripped 3 bases from V and 0 bases from J, with 8 bases between.

The V gene is TRBV21-1, the J gene TRBJ2-1; TRBD1, as called in the table, went unchecked against the DNA. TRBV21-1 is reported as a pseudogene. There are 15 residues in the CDR3. CDR3 residues: CASTTKLTKGNEQFF. CDR3 DNA sequence: TGTGCCAGCACCACAAAGCTGACAAAAGGCAATGAGCAGTTCTTC.

This chain connects TRBV5-1 to TRBJ2-5; D gene uncertain. The CDR3 contains 15 residues. Per germline, CDR1 SGHRS and CDR2 YFSETQ. Trimming stripped 0 bases from V and 5 bases from J, with 14 bases between. The CDR3 protein is CASSLERRRRETQYF. The CDR3 nucleotides are TGCGCCAGCAGCTTGGAAAGACGCAGAAGGGAGACCCAGTACTTC.

On this clone: This sample includes further DNA sequences coding for the same CDR3. V usage is TRBV6-5 and J usage is TRBJ2-1; D is possibly TRBD2 (6 bases). With 6 bases removed from V and 3 bases from J, the gap between germline ends came to 15 bases. Germline values: CDR1 MNHEY, CDR2 SVGAGI. The CDR3 is 15 amino acids. The CDR3 reads CASSPAGSGYNEQFF. DNA of the CDR3: TGTGCCAGCAGCCCGGCGGGTAGCGGCTACAATGAGCAGTTCTTC.

The chain uses TRBV6-5 and TRBJ1-2, with 9 nucleotides matching TRBD1. The germline V gene has CDR1 MNHEY and CDR2 SVGAGI. The CDR3 is 13 residues long. V shed 6 bases, J shed 6 bases, and the junction held 5 bases outside the gene matches. DNA of the CDR3: TGTGCCAGCAGGAGGGACAGGGCTCATGGCTACACCTTC. Translation: CASRRDRAHGYTF.

The genes are TRBV11-2 and TRBJ1-5; 7 bases agree with TRBD1. The germline V gene encodes CDR1 SGHAT and CDR2 FQNNGV. The V gene end was trimmed by 1 base and the J gene end by 4 bases; junction bases not matched to a gene: 1. The CDR3 has 14 residues. CDR3 sequence: CASSLATGNQPQHF. CDR3 sequence (DNA): TGTGCCAGCAGCTTAGCGACAGGGAATCAGCCCCAGCATTTT.

The chain combines TRBV11-2 with TRBJ2-3, with TRBD1 matching 7 bases. The V segment lost 1 base and the J segment 1 base; nucleotides outside the gene matches: 14. The CDR3 covers 19 residues. Germline values: CDR1 SGHAT, CDR2 FQNNGV. CDR3 coding DNA: TGTGCCAGCAGCTTAGGGGTGACCGCAGGGGGTCGAGGCACAGATACGCAGTATTTT. It translates to CASSLGVTAGGRGTDTQYF.

The rearrangement links TRBV7-2 to TRBJ2-7; D is possibly TRBD1 or TRBD2 (6 bases each). Germline V gives CDR1 SGHTA, CDR2 FQGNSA. Trimming pared 4 bases from V and 3 bases from J, leaving 13 bases between. CDR3 length: 14 amino acids. For the CDR3, the DNA is TGTGCCAGCAGCTCCGGAGGGGGTTTCTACGAGCAGTACTTC. Protein: CASSSGGGFYEQYF.

This clone was counted once. V gene TRBV6-5 combines with J gene TRBJ2-3; TRBD2 agrees at 10 bases. Germline values: CDR1 MNHEY, CDR2 SVGAGI. The CDR3 contains 15 residues. With V trimmed by 5 bases and J by 2 bases, 4 bases remained unmatched. The CDR3 DNA reads TGTGCCAGCAGTCAACTAGCGGGAATCACAGATACGCAGTATTTT. This codes for CASSQLAGITDTQYF.

The gene calls are TRBV7-2 and TRBJ1-3; perhaps TRBD1 as D (5 bases). The V and J ends lost 2 bases and 5 bases respectively, with 13 bases between them. Per the germline V gene, CDR1 is SGHTA and CDR2 is FQGNSA. This CDR3 is 15 amino acids long. CDR3 protein: CASSLSGIQRNTIYF. CDR3 bases: TGTGCCAGCAGCTTATCAGGGATACAACGAAACACCATATATTTT.

The V gene is TRBV4-1, the J gene TRBJ1-3, with 12 bases that match TRBD1. In germline, CDR1 is MGHRA, CDR2 YSYEKL. The CDR3 sequence is 15 residues long. The V gene end was trimmed by 1 base and the J gene end by 8 bases; junction bases not matched to a gene: 3. CDR3: CASSQGDRGRDTIYF. DNA for the CDR3: TGCGCCAGCAGCCAAGGGGACAGGGGGCGGGACACCATATATTTT.

The V call is TRBV3-1 (or the pseudogene TRBV3-2), the J call TRBJ2-1, with TRBD1 matching over 8 bases. The CDR3 runs 15 residues. Germline V lookup: CDR1 LGHDT, CDR2 YNNKEL (reference sequence). Trimming took 3 bases from V and 6 from J; bases not matched to a gene: 7. The CDR3 bases are TGTGCCAGCAGCCATGTCGCAGGGGGCCCCAATGAGCAGTTCTTC. Translated, it gives CASSHVAGGPNEQFF.

The rearrangement uses TRBV4-3 and TRBJ2-1; 7 bases map to TRBD2. The CDR3 is 15 amino acids. Trimming removed 4 bases from V and 9 bases from J; junction bases left unmatched: 12. Germline CDR1 and CDR2: LGHNA and YSLEER. This CDR3 is CASSRGGWGGGEQFF. The CDR3 DNA sequence: TGCGCCAGCAGCCGGGGGGGTTGGGGCGGAGGTGAGCAGTTCTTC.

V is TRBV5-1 and J is TRBJ2-3, with unresolved D. Germline V gene lookup returns CDR1 SGHRS and CDR2 YFSETQ. There are 11 residues in the CDR3. V was cut by 0 bases and J by 4 bases, with 0 bases left in between. CDR3 bases: TGCGCCAGCAGCTTGGCAGATACGCAGTATTTT. Amino acid sequence: CASSLADTQYF.

V and J are TRBV11-2 and TRBJ2-1, with 9 bases identical to TRBD2. This CDR3 has 17 amino acids. Per the germline V gene, CDR1 is SGHAT and CDR2 is FQNNGV. The ends lost 5 bases at V and 5 bases at J; junction bases unmatched: 13. The DNA of the CDR3 is TGTGCCAGCAGCCCGCGGGGGGGACTTCACCATCACAATGAGCAGTTCTTC. As protein: CASSPRGGLHHHNEQFF.

The V call is TRBV5-6, the J call TRBJ2-5, with 8 nucleotides matching TRBD1. The V gene end was trimmed by 4 bases and the J gene end by 10 bases; junction bases not matched to a gene: 3. This CDR3 spans 11 amino acids. CDR1 and CDR2 from the germline V gene are SGHDT and YYEEEE. The CDR3: CASSRRGLQYF. In DNA, the CDR3 is TGTGCCAGCAGCCGCAGGGGGCTCCAGTACTTC.

The gene calls are TRBV5-1 and TRBJ2-6; 7 positions match TRBD1. Germline CDR1 SGHRS, CDR2 YFSETQ. J lost 0 bases, V lost 4 bases, and 10 bases had no gene match. The CDR3 has 18 residues. CDR3 DNA sequence: TGCGCCAGCAGCCCCACAGGGGACCCGTACTCTGGGGCCAACGTCCTGACTTTC. Translation gives CASSPTGDPYSGANVLTF.